Shown below are 9 T cell receptor beta chains from a single sample sequenced in a study of T cell responses to AZD1222 COVID-19 vaccine. TCRdb's table, derived via immunoSEQ multiplex PCR, lists solely in-frame clones and lacks some. The data hold 160,000 or so clones, with approximately 92% observed a single time. The sequenced sample was peripheral blood, obtained on day 0 of AZD1222 vaccination. The receptor set was obtained from an adult in good health.

The chain uses TRBV5-1 and TRBJ1-4; 10 bases are shared with TRBD1. The CDR3 consists of 15 residues. Unmatched junction bases numbered 7, after V lost 4 bases and J lost 7 bases. Germline V gives CDR1 SGHRS, CDR2 YFSETQ. CDR3 residues: CASSLTGGAFEKLFF. CDR3 DNA sequence: TGCGCCAGCAGCCTGACAGGGGGCGCATTTGAAAAACTGTTTTTT.

V usage is TRBV19 and J usage is TRBJ1-5; D might be TRBD1 (5 bases). The CDR3 is made up of 16 amino acids. V dropped 7 bases and J dropped 6 bases, with 22 bases sitting between them. Germline CDR1 and CDR2: LNHDA and SQIVND (reference sequence). The CDR3: CASKEGPQGGRQPQHF. The CDR3 DNA follows: TGTGCCAGTAAGGAGGGCCCCCAGGGCGGGCGTCAGCCCCAGCATTTT. Full variable domain (missing parts from reference TRBV19 and TRBJ1-5): DGGITQSPKYLFRKEGQNVTLSCEQNLNHDAMYWYRQDPGQGLRLIYYSQIVNDFQKGDIAEGYSVSREKKESFPLTVTSAQKNPTAFYLCASKEGPQGGRQPQHFGDGTRLSIL.

The rearrangement uses TRBV5-1 and TRBJ1-2; 8 nucleotides match TRBD1. Germline trimming cut 0 bases from V and 6 bases from J; bases unmatched to any gene: 4. The CDR3 runs 14 residues. CDR1 and CDR2 from the germline V gene are SGHRS and YFSETQ. The CDR3 DNA reads as TGCGCCAGCAGCTTGGACAGGGGGTGGGATGGCTACACCTTC. This encodes CASSLDRGWDGYTF.

The chain joins TRBV2 to TRBJ1-1; D gene unclear. V lost 4 bases, J lost 3 bases, and 12 bases lay in between. The CDR3 sequence is 14 residues long. The germline V gene has CDR1 SNHLY and CDR2 FYNNEI. The CDR3 protein is CASSVEGWDTEAFF. CDR3 coding DNA: TGTGCCAGCAGTGTGGAGGGTTGGGACACTGAAGCTTTCTTT. Filled out from reference TRBV2 and TRBJ1-1, the complete variable domain reads EPEVTQTPSHQVTQMGQEVILRCVPISNHLYFYWYRQILGQKVEFLVSFYNNEISEKSEIFDDQFSVERPDGSNFTLKIRSTKLEDSAMYFCASSVEGWDTEAFFGQGTRLTVV.

The genes are TRBV5-1 and TRBJ2-7; D is tentatively TRBD1 or TRBD2 (5 bases each). This CDR3 is built from 14 residues. V shed 6 bases and J shed 3 bases, with 16 bases lying between them. CDR1 and CDR2 from the germline V gene are SGHRS and YFSETQ. This chain's CDR3 is CASTWGRNLYEQYF. In DNA, the CDR3 is TGCGCCAGCACCTGGGGACGTAACCTCTACGAGCAGTACTTC.

This rearrangement joins TRBV7-9 to TRBJ2-5, with a tentative D call TRBD1 (6 bases). V lost 3 bases, J lost 3 bases, and 14 bases lay in between. This CDR3 has 15 residues. Germline lookup yields CDR1 SEHNR and CDR2 FQNEAQ (reference sequence). The CDR3 nucleotides are TGTGCCAGCAGCTTTAAGAGGGGGATAAAAGAGACCCAGTACTTC. This codes for CASSFKRGIKETQYF.

V gene TRBV9 combines with J gene TRBJ1-2; no firm D call. CDR1 is SGDLS, CDR2 YYNGEE, per germline. The CDR3 contains 15 residues. V was clipped by 0 bases and J by 0 bases, with 9 bases between them. This CDR3 is CASSVGNVANYGYTF. DNA of the CDR3: TGTGCCAGCAGCGTAGGGAATGTAGCTAACTATGGCTACACCTTC.

The chain uses TRBV29-1 and TRBJ2-5; 7 nucleotides agree with TRBD1. Germline V gene data show CDR1 as SQVTM and CDR2 as ANQGSEA. The CDR3 spans 13 residues. Trimming cost V 6 bases and J 4 bases; bases outside gene matches: 8. In DNA form, the CDR3 reads TGCAGCGTAGCGACAGGGAACGTAGAGACCCAGTACTTC. Its translation is CSVATGNVETQYF.

The chain employs TRBV2 and TRBJ1-2, with D uncertain. CDR1 and CDR2 from the germline V gene are SNHLY and FYNNEI. V was cut by 7 bases and J by 1 base, with 13 bases left in between. The CDR3 is 14 residues long. This chain's CDR3 is CASTQAPDNYGYTF. The CDR3 DNA reads as TGTGCCAGCACCCAAGCTCCAGATAACTATGGCTACACCTTC.